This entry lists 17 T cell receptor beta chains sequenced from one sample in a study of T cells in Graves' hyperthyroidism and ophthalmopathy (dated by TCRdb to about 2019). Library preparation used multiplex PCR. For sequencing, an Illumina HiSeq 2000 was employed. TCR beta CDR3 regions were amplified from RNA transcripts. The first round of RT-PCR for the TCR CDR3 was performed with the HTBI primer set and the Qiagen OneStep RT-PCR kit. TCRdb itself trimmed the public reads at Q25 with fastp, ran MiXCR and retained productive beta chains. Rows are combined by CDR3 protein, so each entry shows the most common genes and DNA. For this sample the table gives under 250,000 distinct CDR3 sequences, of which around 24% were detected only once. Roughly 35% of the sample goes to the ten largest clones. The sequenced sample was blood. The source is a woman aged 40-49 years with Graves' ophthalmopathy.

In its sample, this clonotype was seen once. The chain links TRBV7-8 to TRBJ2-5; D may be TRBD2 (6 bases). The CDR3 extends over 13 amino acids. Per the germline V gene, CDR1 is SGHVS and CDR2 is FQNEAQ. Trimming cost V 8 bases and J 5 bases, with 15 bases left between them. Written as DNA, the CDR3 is TGTGCCAGCCGTGAGGGAGGAGAGGAGACCCAGTACTTC. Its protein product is CASREGGEETQYF. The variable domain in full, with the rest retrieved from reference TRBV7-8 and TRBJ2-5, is GAGVSQSPRYKVAKRGQDVALRCDPISGHVSLFWYQQALGQGPEFLTYFQNEAQLDKSGLPSDRFFAERPEGSVSTLKIQRTQQEDSAVYLCASREGGEETQYFGPGTRLLVL.

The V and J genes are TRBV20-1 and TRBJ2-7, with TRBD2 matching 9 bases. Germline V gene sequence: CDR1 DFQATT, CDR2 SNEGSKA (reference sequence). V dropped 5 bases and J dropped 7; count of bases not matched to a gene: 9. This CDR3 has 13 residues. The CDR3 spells CSARGRGVSEQYF. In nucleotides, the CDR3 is TGCAGTGCTCGCGGGAGGGGGGTGTCGGAGCAGTACTTC.

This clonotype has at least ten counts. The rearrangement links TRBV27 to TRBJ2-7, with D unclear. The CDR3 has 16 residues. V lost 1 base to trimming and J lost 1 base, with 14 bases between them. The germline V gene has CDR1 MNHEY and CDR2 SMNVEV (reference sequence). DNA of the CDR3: TGTGCCAGCAGTTTATACCTCCGTGGAAAGTCCTACGAGCAGTACTTC. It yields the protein CASSLYLRGKSYEQYF.

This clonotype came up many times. CDR3 sequence: CASSQDWTSGPSAKNIQYF. CDR3 nucleotides: TGCGCCAGCAGCCAAGATTGGACTAGCGGACCCTCGGCCAAAAACATTCAGTACTTC. The gene calls are TRBV4-1 and TRBJ2-4; 10 nucleotides align to TRBD2. This CDR3 has 19 amino acids. Germline V gives CDR1 MGHRA, CDR2 YSYEKL. The ends lost 0 bases at V and 1 base at J; junction bases unmatched: 9.

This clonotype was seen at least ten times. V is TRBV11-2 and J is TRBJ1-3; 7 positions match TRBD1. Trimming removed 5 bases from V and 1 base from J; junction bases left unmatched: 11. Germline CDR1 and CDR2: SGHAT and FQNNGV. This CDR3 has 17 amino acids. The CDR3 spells CASSVSRDRPSGNTIYF. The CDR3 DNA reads TGTGCCAGCAGCGTAAGCCGGGACAGACCTTCTGGAAACACCATATATTTT. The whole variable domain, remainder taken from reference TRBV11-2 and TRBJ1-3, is EAGVAQSPRYKIIEKRQSVAFWCNPISGHATLYWYQQILGQGPKLLIQFQNNGVVDDSQLPKDRFSAERLKGVDSTLKIQPAKLEDSAVYLCASSVSRDRPSGNTIYFGEGSWLTVV.

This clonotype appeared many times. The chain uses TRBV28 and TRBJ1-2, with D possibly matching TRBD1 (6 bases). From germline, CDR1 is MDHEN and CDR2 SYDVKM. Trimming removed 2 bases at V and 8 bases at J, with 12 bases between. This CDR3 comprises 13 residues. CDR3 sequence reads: CASSLGQLQGYTF. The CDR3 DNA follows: TGTGCCAGCAGTTTAGGACAGTTACAGGGCTACACCTTC.

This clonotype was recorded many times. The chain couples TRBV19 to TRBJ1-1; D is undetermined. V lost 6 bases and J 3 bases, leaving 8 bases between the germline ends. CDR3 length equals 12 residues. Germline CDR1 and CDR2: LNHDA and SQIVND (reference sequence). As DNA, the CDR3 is TGTGCCAGTAGGGCGGACGACACTGAAGCTTTCTTT. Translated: CASRADDTEAFF.

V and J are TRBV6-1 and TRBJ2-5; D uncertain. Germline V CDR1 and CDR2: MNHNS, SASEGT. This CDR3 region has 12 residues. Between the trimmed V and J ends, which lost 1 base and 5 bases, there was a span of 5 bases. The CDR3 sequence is CASSEDGETQYF. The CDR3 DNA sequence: TGTGCCAGCAGTGAAGATGGGGAGACCCAGTACTTC.

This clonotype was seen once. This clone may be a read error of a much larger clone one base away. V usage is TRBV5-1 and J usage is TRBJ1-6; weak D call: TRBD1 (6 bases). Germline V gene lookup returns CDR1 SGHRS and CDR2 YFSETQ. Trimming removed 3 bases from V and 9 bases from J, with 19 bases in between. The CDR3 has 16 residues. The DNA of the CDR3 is TGCGCCAGCAGCTCAACGGGGGATCAGGGGCGTTCACCCCTCCACTTT. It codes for CASSSTGDQGRSPLHF.

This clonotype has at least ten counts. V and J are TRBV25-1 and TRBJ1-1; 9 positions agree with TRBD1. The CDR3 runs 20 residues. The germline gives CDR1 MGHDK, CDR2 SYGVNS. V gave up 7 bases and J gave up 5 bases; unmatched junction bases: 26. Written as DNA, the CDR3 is TGTGCCAGCAACCCGGGGCCGTACCGAGGGACAGGGCATTTAGGAACTGAAGCTTTCTTT. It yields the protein CASNPGPYRGTGHLGTEAFF.

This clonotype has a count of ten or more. The CDR3 bases are TGTGCCAGCAGTCGAGGGGACAGGGACATCAAGCCCCAGCATTTT. The encoded protein is CASSRGDRDIKPQHF. The rearrangement joins TRBV2 to TRBJ1-5, with 9 positions matching TRBD1. CDR1 is SNHLY and CDR2 is FYNNEI in the germline V gene. V was pared by 5 bases and J by 8 bases, with 10 bases of the junction left unmatched. The CDR3 is 15 amino acids.

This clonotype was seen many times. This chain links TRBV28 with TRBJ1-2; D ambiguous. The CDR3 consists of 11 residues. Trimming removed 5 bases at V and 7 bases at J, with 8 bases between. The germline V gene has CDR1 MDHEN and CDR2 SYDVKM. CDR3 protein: CASSLKTGYTF. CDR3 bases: TGTGCCAGCAGTCTAAAAACTGGCTACACCTTC.

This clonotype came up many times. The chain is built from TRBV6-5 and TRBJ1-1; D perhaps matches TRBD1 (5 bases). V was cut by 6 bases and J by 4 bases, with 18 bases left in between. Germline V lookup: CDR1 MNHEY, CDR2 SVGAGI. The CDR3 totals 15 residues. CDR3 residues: CASRPLSTGGTEAFF. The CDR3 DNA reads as TGTGCCAGCAGACCTCTTTCGACGGGGGGCACTGAAGCTTTCTTT.

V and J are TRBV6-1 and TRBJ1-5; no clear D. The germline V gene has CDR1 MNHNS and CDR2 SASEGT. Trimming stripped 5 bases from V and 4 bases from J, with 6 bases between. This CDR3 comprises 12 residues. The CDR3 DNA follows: TGTGCCAGCAGTAACGCAAATCAGCCCCAGCATTTT. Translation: CASSNANQPQHF.

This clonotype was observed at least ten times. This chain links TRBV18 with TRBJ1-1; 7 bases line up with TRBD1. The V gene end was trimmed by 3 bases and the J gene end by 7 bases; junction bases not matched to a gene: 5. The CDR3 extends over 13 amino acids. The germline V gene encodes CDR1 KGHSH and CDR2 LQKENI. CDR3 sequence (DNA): TGTGCCAGCTCACCCCAGGGGGTAAATGAAGCTTTCTTT. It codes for CASSPQGVNEAFF.

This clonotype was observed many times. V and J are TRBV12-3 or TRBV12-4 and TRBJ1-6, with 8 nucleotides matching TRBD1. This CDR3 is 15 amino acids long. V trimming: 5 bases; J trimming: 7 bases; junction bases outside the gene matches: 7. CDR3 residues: CASSLGQGFNSPLHF. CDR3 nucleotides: TGTGCCAGCAGTCTTGGACAGGGCTTCAATTCACCCCTCCACTTT.

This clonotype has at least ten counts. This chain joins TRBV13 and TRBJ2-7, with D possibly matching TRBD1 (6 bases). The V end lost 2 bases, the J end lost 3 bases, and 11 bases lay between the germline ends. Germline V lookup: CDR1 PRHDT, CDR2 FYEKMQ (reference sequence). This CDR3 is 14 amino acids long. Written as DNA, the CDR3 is TGTGCCAGCAGCTTAAGACCGGACAGCTACGAGCAGTACTTC. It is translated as CASSLRPDSYEQYF.